The rows below give T cell receptor beta chains drawn from one sample of a study of T cell responses to AZD1222 COVID-19 vaccine. Produced via immunoSEQ multiplex PCR; TCRdb's table is partial and in-frame only. The table has roughly 260,000 clones, 90% to 95% seen once. Sequencing used peripheral blood, obtained on day 0 of AZD1222 vaccination. The receptors stem from an adult in good health. Each CDR3 is given with its conserved first and last residue.

V | CDR3
TRBV28 | CASKLRRTTHEQYF
TRBV2 | CASSDRVGGQPQHF
TRBV6-2/TRBV6-3 | CASSPRVKNTEAFF
TRBV11-2 | CASSFNAGPTDTQYF
TRBV5-5 | CASSFPTGEGGYTF
TRBV6-5 | CASSNVGVGTQYF
TRBV7-3 | CASSPAGQETQYF
TRBV7-2 | CASSLRRGGSPPEQYF
TRBV28 | CASSAGQISSGNTIYF
TRBV3-1/TRBV3-2 | CASSLGSSYEQYF
TRBV20-1 | CSASVRDRVDGYTF
TRBV7-3 | CASSLNRGNEAFF
TRBV19 | CASNPRAPSGNTGELFF
TRBV7-2 | CASSLAGTGGSGNTIYF
TRBV28 | CASTLTGGAGRNYGYTF